This T cell receptor beta chain came from a study of Ad26.COV2.S vaccination and SARS-CoV-2 variants. Using immunoSEQ multiplex PCR, the repertoire was profiled, and TCRdb retains in-frame clones only, with some absent. Among approximately 340,000 clones, approximately 81% were seen once, and the ten largest hold roughly 3.5%. Indicated treatment: roughly 19 received Ad26.COV2.S at low or high dose, single or two shots; 5 received placebo; per-sample allocation not given. Day 63 after the first injection of vaccine or placebo was the sampling time. The CDR3 covers 13 residues. The ends were cut back, 2 bases at V and 5 bases at J, with 9 bases in the middle. Germline CDR1 is SGHNT and CDR2 is YENEEA.

The source is a person aged 18-60 years who received the Ad26.COV2.S COVID-19 vaccine or a placebo. This sample comprised peripheral blood, obtained in a trial of Ad26.COV2.S vaccine versus placebo. The V gene is TRBV11-3, the J gene TRBJ2-5, with D unresolved. CDR3 bases: TGTGCCAGCAGCTTAAGGGTTAGGGAGACCCAGTACTTC. Protein: CASSLRVRETQYF.